This is a list of T cell receptor beta chains from one sample in a study of cytomegalovirus exposure and HLA in healthy donors. The assay was immunoSEQ multiplex PCR, and TCRdb's table has in-frame clones only and misses some. Among 160,000 or so clones listed, around 79% were seen once. Sequencing was performed on PBMCs. Every receptor here comes from a woman in her fifties or sixties in good health and CMV-seronegative. Each CDR3 is given with its conserved first and last residue. A D gene is named only where the DNA matches it firmly. The size entry is marked missing in some rows and otherwise reads once, few, many or a size class.

TRBV7-2	TRBJ1-1	once	-	CASSLAGSGNTEAFF	TGTGCCAGCAGCTTAGCTGGCTCGGGGAACACTGAAGCTTTCTTT
TRBV11-2	TRBJ2-7	-	-	CASSLDRRQFPLREQYF	TGTGCCAGCAGCTTAGATCGGAGGCAGTTTCCTCTACGAGAGCAGTACTTC
TRBV27	TRBJ2-3	-	-	CASSFERAGDTQYF	TGTGCCAGCAGTTTCGAACGGGCGGGAGATACGCAGTATTTT
TRBV4-3	TRBJ2-4	once	-	CASSQTDREDIQYF	TGCGCCAGCAGCCAAACCGACAGGGAGGACATTCAGTACTTC
TRBV28	TRBJ1-2	-	-	CASRSPPAGLYGYTF	TGTGCCAGCAGAAGCCCCCCCGCCGGGTTGTATGGCTACACCTTC
TRBV2	TRBJ2-5	-	-	CASNPGGVRLPQYF	TGTGCCAGCAACCCCGGAGGGGTTCGTTTGCCCCAGTACTTC
TRBV28	TRBJ2-3	-	TRBD2	CASSPLGGTDTQYF	TGTGCCAGCAGCCCGCTGGGGGGGACAGATACGCAGTATTTT
TRBV28	TRBJ1-6	few	-	CASTDNSPLHF	TGTGCCAGCACGGATAATTCACCCCTCCACTTT
TRBV5-1	TRBJ2-7	-	-	CASSLESGFSYEQYF	TGCGCCAGCAGCTTGGAATCGGGGTTTTCCTACGAGCAGTACTTC
TRBV6-1	TRBJ1-2	-	-	CASAGGLPNYGYTF	TGTGCCAGCGCGGGCGGCCTACCTAACTATGGCTACACCTTC
TRBV7-2	TRBJ2-3	-	TRBD2	CASTVSGTSTDTQYF	TGTGCCAGCACTGTAAGCGGGACCTCCACAGATACGCAGTATTTT